This note documents a single T cell receptor beta chain sequence. TCRdb keeps only in-frame clones here, not all; method: immunoSEQ multiplex PCR. The sample shows 5,300 or so clones, approximately 61% of them seen only once. The sample belongs to a study of CD4+ T cells in melanoma. The receptor was isolated from a human donor with melanoma. The material sequenced was cells from a culture (not recorded whether cultured in vitro).

The DNA of the CDR3 is TGTGCCAGCAGCCCCGTTGGGGGCTCAAATACGCAGTATTTT. It yields the protein CASSPVGGSNTQYF. The chain is built from TRBV28 and TRBJ2-3, with a possible D match to TRBD1 (6 bases). CDR3 length: 14 amino acids. Germline loops: CDR1 MDHEN, CDR2 SYDVKM. V lost 6 bases and J 7 bases, leaving 17 bases between the germline ends.